The clone carrying this T cell receptor (beta chain) was detected once. This entry comes from a study of blood T cell repertoires in COVID-19. V lost 7 bases to trimming and J lost 7 bases, with 14 bases between them. The CDR3 consists of 13 residues. Germline CDR1 reads LNHDA; CDR2 reads SQIVND (reference sequence). TCRdb's copy holds only in-frame clones and misses some; the assay was immunoSEQ multiplex PCR. There are about 200,000 clones in the sample; 83% occur only once, and roughly 4.8% lies in the top ten. Participant age was roughly 18 to 95 years, and participants resided in about two dozen US areas. Cohorts were determined from participant-reported clinical history. Each exposed participant met a COVID-19 case in the 2 weeks preceding study entry.

Sequenced input: PBMCs or T cells enriched from blood (not recorded which). The receptor was derived from a woman between 50 and 59 years old who had been exposed to COVID-19. The gene calls are TRBV19 and TRBJ1-5, with D hard to call. The CDR3: CASTVRGWQPQHF. CDR3 in DNA: TGTGCCAGTACCGTTAGAGGATGGCAGCCCCAGCATTTT.